These T cell receptor beta chains were read from a single sample in a study of blood T cell repertoires in COVID-19. The protocol was immunoSEQ multiplex PCR, while the TCRdb copy is restricted to in-frame clones and leaves out a portion. The table has some 210,000 clones, 84% seen once; the top ten hold roughly 5%. The sequenced sample consisted of peripheral blood. These receptors were collected from an older woman with active or convalescent COVID-19. CDR3s include the opening cysteine and the closing phenylalanine or tryptophan. The order of the fields is D gene, J gene, V gene, clone size, CDR3 protein, CDR3 DNA. The D gene is left open where the match is weak. The size field is filled for only some rows; it gives once, few, many or a size class.

TRBD2 | TRBJ2-7 | TRBV11-1 | few | CASSSRLTSGAYEQYF | TGTGCCAGCAGCTCCCGGTTAACTAGCGGGGCCTACGAGCAGTACTTC
- | TRBJ1-2 | TRBV27 | - | CASSSWTDLNYGYTF | TGTGCCAGCAGTTCCTGGACAGACCTTAACTATGGCTACACCTTC
- | TRBJ2-3 | TRBV7-6 | - | CASTPSRGVGPDTQYF | TGTGCCAGCACCCCCTCCCGGGGAGTGGGCCCAGATACGCAGTATTTT
TRBD2 | TRBJ2-5 | TRBV3-1/TRBV3-2 | - | CASSQAGTSGRETQYF | TGTGCCAGCAGCCAAGCCGGGACTAGCGGGAGGGAGACCCAGTACTTC
- | TRBJ2-1 | TRBV27 | - | CASSLGTGGDEQFF | TGTGCCAGCAGTTTAGGAACAGGAGGGGATGAGCAGTTCTTC
TRBD2 | TRBJ2-2 | TRBV9 | - | CASSPSGLAGVGTGELFF | TGTGCCAGCAGCCCATCTGGACTAGCGGGAGTTGGTACCGGGGAGCTGTTTTTT
- | TRBJ1-4 | TRBV18 | few | CASSPPGNKGEKLFF | TGTGCCAGCTCACCGCCCGGGAACAAAGGAGAAAAACTGTTTTTT
TRBD1 | TRBJ1-5 | TRBV27 | once | CASSSGTVVATSNQPQHF | TGTGCCAGCAGTTCCGGGACAGTGGTAGCAACTAGCAATCAGCCCCAGCATTTT
- | TRBJ2-7 | TRBV5-4 | - | CASSLALARDSRREQYF | TGTGCCAGCAGCTTGGCCCTAGCGAGAGACTCGCGGAGGGAGCAGTACTTC
- | TRBJ1-5 | TRBV3-1/TRBV3-2 | - | CASSQAGFNQPQHF | TGTGCCAGCAGCCAAGCAGGGTTCAATCAGCCCCAGCATTTT
TRBD2 | TRBJ2-1 | TRBV27 | - | CASSSLLAGGTYNEQFF | TGTGCCAGCAGTAGCCTACTAGCGGGAGGCACATACAATGAGCAGTTCTTC
TRBD1 | TRBJ1-4 | TRBV9 | - | CASSARQGPGEKLFF | TGTGCCAGCAGCGCTAGACAGGGGCCGGGGGAAAAACTGTTTTTT
TRBD1 | TRBJ1-2 | TRBV28 | - | CASSTTGTGANYGYTF | TGTGCCAGCAGTACCACCGGGACAGGTGCTAACTATGGCTACACCTTC
TRBD2 | TRBJ2-5 | TRBV28 | - | CASSLPAGPKETQYF | TGTGCCAGCAGTTTACCAGCGGGACCCAAAGAGACCCAGTACTTC
TRBD1 | TRBJ2-3 | TRBV29-1 | - | CSVATGKGTDTQYF | TGCAGCGTTGCGACAGGGAAGGGCACAGATACGCAGTATTTT
TRBD2 | TRBJ2-1 | TRBV5-1 | - | CASSSGGGTSGRNSYNEQFF | TGCGCCAGCAGCTCTGGCGGGGGGACTAGCGGGAGAAATTCCTACAATGAGCAGTTCTTC
TRBD2 | TRBJ2-1 | TRBV7-2 | - | CASSRSGDNNEQFF | TGTGCCAGCAGCCGTAGCGGGGACAACAATGAGCAGTTCTTC
TRBD1 | TRBJ1-4 | TRBV6-6 | - | CASSRTGGAGLNEKLFF | TGTGCCAGCAGTCGGACAGGGGGCGCAGGGTTAAATGAAAAACTGTTTTTT
- | TRBJ1-1 | TRBV6-5 | once | CASSYSPQGMNTEAFF | TGTGCCAGCAGTTACTCGCCACAGGGCATGAACACTGAAGCTTTCTTT
- | TRBJ1-2 | TRBV27 | - | CASSWSRRQGFGYTF | TGTGCCAGCAGTTGGTCCCGCCGGCAGGGCTTTGGCTACACCTTC
- | TRBJ2-3 | TRBV5-4 | - | CASSPRDSDTDTQYF | TGTGCCAGCAGCCCCCGGGACTCGGACACAGATACGCAGTATTTT
TRBD2 | TRBJ2-5 | TRBV7-9 | once | CASSLTSDQETQYF | TGTGCCAGCAGCCTGACTAGCGATCAAGAGACCCAGTACTTC
- | TRBJ2-2 | TRBV7-9 | - | CASSLARGTANTNTGELFF | TGTGCCAGCAGCTTAGCGCGAGGAACGGCGAATACGAACACCGGGGAGCTGTTTTTT
- | TRBJ2-1 | TRBV7-2 | once | CASSVVLRSSYNEQFF | TGTGCCAGCAGCGTAGTCCTTAGGAGCTCCTACAATGAGCAGTTCTTC
- | TRBJ1-1 | TRBV19 | - | CASSHQGEAFF | TGTGCCAGTAGCCACCAGGGGGAAGCTTTCTTT
TRBD1 | TRBJ1-2 | TRBV27 | - | CASRRQGNYGYTF | TGTGCCAGCCGCCGACAGGGTAACTATGGCTACACCTTC
- | TRBJ1-1 | TRBV7-9 | once | CASSFEGNTEAFF | TGTGCCAGCAGCTTTGAGGGGAACACTGAAGCTTTCTTT
TRBD1 | TRBJ2-3 | TRBV15 | - | CATSSLRDSASTDTQYF | TGTGCCACCAGCTCCCTCCGGGACAGCGCTAGCACAGATACGCAGTATTTT
- | TRBJ2-1 | TRBV13 | - | CASSLGSGYNEQFF | TGTGCCAGCAGCTTAGGGAGCGGGTACAATGAGCAGTTCTTC
- | TRBJ2-7 | TRBV28 | once | CASSFGRREQYF | TGTGCCAGCAGTTTTGGCAGGCGCGAGCAGTACTTC
- | TRBJ2-1 | TRBV7-2 | - | CASSLVRGGKEFF | TGTGCCAGCAGCTTAGTTAGGGGCGGGAAAGAGTTCTTC
- | TRBJ1-6 | TRBV5-1 | - | CASSLNSNYNSPLHF | TGCGCCAGCAGCTTGAACTCTAACTATAATTCACCCCTCCACTTT
TRBD2 | TRBJ2-1 | TRBV19 | - | CATGGASAYLAGANYEQFF | TGTGCCACCGGGGGTGCGTCTGCGTACCTAGCGGGAGCTAACTATGAGCAGTTCTTC
- | TRBJ2-1 | TRBV7-3 | - | CASSLLGGVDEQFF | TGTGCCAGCAGCTTACTAGGAGGGGTCGATGAGCAGTTCTTC
- | TRBJ2-3 | TRBV9 | - | CASSVAPSRTDTQYF | TGTGCCAGCAGCGTCGCCCCCAGTCGAACAGATACGCAGTATTTT
TRBD2 | TRBJ2-1 | TRBV3-1/TRBV3-2 | - | CASSQVEGREEIF | TGTGCCAGCAGCCAAGTGGAAGGGCGGGAGGAGATCTTC
TRBD1 | TRBJ2-7 | TRBV9 | - | CASSAYGTGVDEQYF | TGTGCCAGCAGCGCCTACGGGACAGGGGTCGACGAGCAGTACTTC
- | TRBJ2-7 | TRBV7-5 | once | CARTKRDRGWSEQYF | TGTGCCAGAACCAAAAGGGACAGGGGTTGGTCCGAGCAGTACTTC
- | TRBJ1-6 | TRBV9 | - | CASSDGASENSPLHF | TGTGCCAGCAGCGATGGGGCATCGGAAAATTCACCCCTCCACTTT
TRBD2 | TRBJ2-7 | TRBV7-9 | - | CASSTRLAGGYEQYF | TGTGCCAGCAGCACTCGACTAGCGGGAGGCTACGAGCAGTACTTC
- | TRBJ2-7 | TRBV28 | - | CASSLSGTYEQYF | TGTGCCAGCAGTTTATCGGGAACCTACGAGCAGTACTTC
- | TRBJ2-7 | TRBV9 | - | CASSVDKGGTPIREGEQYF | TGTGCCAGCAGCGTAGATAAGGGGGGGACACCCATCCGAGAGGGCGAGCAGTACTTC
TRBD2 | TRBJ2-1 | TRBV19 | - | CASSAGGDYNEQFF | TGTGCCAGTAGTGCGGGAGGGGATTACAATGAGCAGTTCTTC
TRBD2 | TRBJ2-7 | TRBV13 | many | CASSLGLAGLQYF | TGTGCCAGCAGCTTGGGACTAGCAGGGTTGCAGTACTTC
TRBD1 | TRBJ1-5 | TRBV6-6 | - | CASSAGTGVSNQPQHF | TGTGCCAGCAGTGCCGGGACAGGGGTTAGCAATCAGCCCCAGCATTTT
- | TRBJ1-5 | TRBV20-1 | - | CSASKGQGRNQPQHF | TGCAGTGCTAGTAAAGGCCAGGGAAGGAATCAGCCCCAGCATTTT
- | TRBJ1-2 | TRBV19 | - | CASQLPGINYGYTF | TGTGCCAGTCAGCTCCCGGGTATTAACTATGGCTACACCTTC
- | TRBJ2-2 | TRBV5-1 | few | CASSLPASTGELFF | TGCGCCAGCAGCCTTCCTGCTAGCACCGGGGAGCTGTTTTTT
- | TRBJ2-1 | TRBV11-2 | - | CAVRGGIGEQFF | TGTGCAGTGAGAGGCGGGATAGGTGAGCAGTTCTTC
TRBD1 | TRBJ1-4 | TRBV6-5 | - | CASSSSTGRNEKLFF | TGTGCCAGCAGTTCGTCGACAGGGCGTAATGAAAAACTGTTTTTT
- | TRBJ2-3 | TRBV3-1/TRBV3-2 | - | CASTKSYRADTQYF | TGTGCCAGCACCAAATCCTACAGGGCAGATACGCAGTATTTT
- | TRBJ2-6 | TRBV6-5 | - | CASYRWGANVLTF | TGTGCCAGCTACCGGTGGGGGGCCAACGTCCTGACTTTC
- | TRBJ2-1 | TRBV5-4 | - | CASSLARFRGLYNEQFF | TGTGCCAGCAGCTTGGCCCGTTTCAGGGGTCTCTACAATGAGCAGTTCTTC
TRBD1 | TRBJ2-7 | TRBV24-1 | - | CATSEGQGEQYF | TGTGCCACCAGTGAGGGACAGGGCGAGCAGTACTTC
TRBD1 | TRBJ1-2 | TRBV14 | - | CASSQASGGIGGYTF | TGTGCCAGCAGCCAAGCCTCAGGGGGTATTGGTGGCTACACCTTC